These T cell receptor beta chains were read from a single sample in a study of response to subunit inactivated influenza vaccine. TCRdb re-derived calls from the RT-PCR reads in MiXCR, one entry per CDR3 protein. This table has 750,000 to 850,000 distinct CDR3 sequences, about a fifth appearing once. The material sequenced was PBMCs from blood, taken roughly 5 days after vaccination. Receptors originate from a man aged 50-60 years who received an inactivated influenza vaccine. Each CDR3 is given with its conserved first and last residue. A D gene is named only where the DNA matches it firmly. Not all rows give a size; the values are once, few, many and, for expanded clones, a class.

j_gene: TRBJ2-3
d_gene: TRBD2
abundance: few
v_gene: TRBV20-1
CDR3nt: TGCAGTGCAAACAGCGGGGGGAACACAGATACGCAGTATTTT
CDR3aa: CSANSGGNTDTQYF

j_gene: TRBJ1-4
d_gene: TRBD1
abundance: NA
v_gene: TRBV29-1
CDR3nt: TGCAGCGTGCCCGGGACAGTTAATGAAAAACTGTTTTTT
CDR3aa: CSVPGTVNEKLFF

j_gene: TRBJ2-3
d_gene: NA
abundance: NA
v_gene: TRBV4-3
CDR3nt: TGCGCCAGCAGCCAAGAGGACGGGGCCGCGGGAGATACGCAGTATTTT
CDR3aa: CASSQEDGAAGDTQYF

j_gene: TRBJ2-7
d_gene: NA
abundance: few
v_gene: TRBV12-3/TRBV12-4
CDR3nt: TGTGCCAGCAGTTTAAGGGACCTCTACGAGCAGTACTTC
CDR3aa: CASSLRDLYEQYF

j_gene: TRBJ2-7
d_gene: TRBD1
abundance: NA
v_gene: TRBV6-5
CDR3nt: TGTGCCAGCAGTTACTCCCGGACAGGGGCCAACGAGCAGTACTTC
CDR3aa: CASSYSRTGANEQYF

j_gene: TRBJ1-5
d_gene: NA
abundance: few
v_gene: TRBV12-3/TRBV12-4
CDR3nt: TGTGCCAGCAGTTTAAGTACGGGGCAGCCCCAGCATTTT
CDR3aa: CASSLSTGQPQHF

j_gene: TRBJ2-7
d_gene: NA
abundance: few
v_gene: TRBV20-1
CDR3nt: TGCAGTGCTAGACACGGGGCCGAGCAGTACTTC
CDR3aa: CSARHGAEQYF

j_gene: TRBJ2-7
d_gene: TRBD1
abundance: many
v_gene: TRBV29-1
CDR3nt: TGCAGCGTTGAGCCACAGACAGGGTCCAGCGAGCAGTACTTC
CDR3aa: CSVEPQTGSSEQYF

j_gene: TRBJ2-1
d_gene: NA
abundance: few
v_gene: TRBV20-1
CDR3nt: TGCAGTGCGGGGGGGCGCGGGAATGAGCAGTTCTTC
CDR3aa: CSAGGRGNEQFF

j_gene: TRBJ1-5
d_gene: NA
abundance: few
v_gene: TRBV7-8
CDR3nt: TGTGCCAGCAGCACGATCCCAGGGGCGGGGTATCAGCCCCAGCATTTT
CDR3aa: CASSTIPGAGYQPQHF

j_gene: TRBJ2-3
d_gene: TRBD2
abundance: NA
v_gene: TRBV9
CDR3nt: TGTGCCAGCAGCCAGGGGGGGAGCGGGAGGATCACAGATACGCAGTATTTT
CDR3aa: CASSQGGSGRITDTQYF

j_gene: TRBJ1-4
d_gene: NA
abundance: few
v_gene: TRBV6-5
CDR3nt: TGTGCCAGCAGTTACGTAGGGCAGCCGATTGAAAAACTGTTTTTT
CDR3aa: CASSYVGQPIEKLFF

j_gene: TRBJ2-1
d_gene: NA
abundance: NA
v_gene: TRBV7-9
CDR3nt: TGTGCCAGCAGCTTAGGTCCGTGGAGCTCCTACAATGAGCAGTTCTTC
CDR3aa: CASSLGPWSSYNEQFF

j_gene: TRBJ2-1
d_gene: TRBD2
abundance: NA
v_gene: TRBV7-2
CDR3nt: TGTGCCAGCAGCACAGAGCGGGGGTGGTACAATGAGCAGTTCTTC
CDR3aa: CASSTERGWYNEQFF

j_gene: TRBJ2-1
d_gene: NA
abundance: NA
v_gene: TRBV11-2
CDR3nt: TGTGCCAGGAGCCACAGGGCGGGCGAAGGGTCTGAGCAGTTCTTC
CDR3aa: CARSHRAGEGSEQFF

j_gene: TRBJ1-1
d_gene: TRBD1
abundance: few
v_gene: TRBV5-5
CDR3nt: TGTGCCAGCAGCAAGGACAGGGTACGGGGCACTGAAGCTTTCTTT
CDR3aa: CASSKDRVRGTEAFF

j_gene: TRBJ2-4
d_gene: NA
abundance: NA
v_gene: TRBV18
CDR3nt: TGTGCCAGCTCACCGATGGCAGCCTTAGCCAAAAACATTCAGTACTTC
CDR3aa: CASSPMAALAKNIQYF

j_gene: TRBJ2-2
d_gene: NA
abundance: NA
v_gene: TRBV5-1
CDR3nt: TGCGCCAGCAGCGACCGGGGCTGGGGGTCCGGGGAGCTGTTTTTT
CDR3aa: CASSDRGWGSGELFF

j_gene: TRBJ1-4
d_gene: NA
abundance: NA
v_gene: TRBV15
CDR3nt: TGTGCCACCAGCAGAGATGGGGCCCTCGGGGAAAAACTGTTTTTT
CDR3aa: CATSRDGALGEKLFF

j_gene: TRBJ2-1
d_gene: NA
abundance: few
v_gene: TRBV6-6
CDR3nt: TGTGCCAGCAGTACGTGGTTGGGTGAGCAGTTCTTC
CDR3aa: CASSTWLGEQFF

j_gene: TRBJ2-1
d_gene: TRBD1
abundance: few
v_gene: TRBV6-2/TRBV6-3
CDR3nt: TGTGCCAGCAGACAAACAGGGGTAAGCTACAATGAGCAGTTCTTC
CDR3aa: CASRQTGVSYNEQFF